This T cell receptor (beta chain) was recorded in a study of PD-1 blockade in classical Hodgkin lymphoma. Produced via immunoSEQ multiplex PCR; TCRdb's table is partial and in-frame only. Seen here are approximately 26,000 clones, 81% observed once, and the top ten hold 15% to 20%. In every patient, relapse followed autologous stem cell transplantation, while exposure to brentuximab vedotin differed. Complete response, partial response or progressive disease made up the best responses. In germline, CDR1 is KGHSY, CDR2 FQNENV. This CDR3 spans 14 amino acids. With 0 bases removed from V and 6 bases from J, the gap between germline ends came to 8 bases.

The chain carries TRBV16 and TRBJ2-2; tentatively, D is TRBD2 (6 bases). The sequence derives from a human donor with classical Hodgkin lymphoma. Sequences were derived from peripheral blood mononuclear cells (PBMCs), sampled before the second cycle of nivolumab. The DNA for the CDR3 is TGTGCCAGCAGCCAATCACTAGCCGCCGGGGAGCTGTTTTTT. Protein product: CASSQSLAAGELFF. Together with reference TRBV16 and TRBJ2-2, the CDR3 gives the full variable domain: GEEVAQTPKHLVRGEGQKAKLYCAPIKGHSYVFWYQQVLKNEFKFLISFQNENVFDETGMPKERFSAKCLPNSPCSLEIQATKLEDSAVYFCASSQSLAAGELFFGEGSRLTVL.